These 14 T cell receptor beta chains came from one sample sequenced in a study of PD-1 blockade in classical Hodgkin lymphoma. Time point: cycle 4 day 1 (C4D1), after more than 5 weeks of nivolumab. Each patient experienced a relapse that followed autologous stem cell transplantation, and brentuximab vedotin exposure varied. The CD4+ T cells used were purified from thawed PBMCs through magnetic negative selection. Sequencing was performed with immunoSEQ multiplex PCR; in TCRdb, only in-frame clones are kept and a portion is missing. Of tens of thousands of clones listed, under 80% were seen once; the top ten hold 0.45% to 0.7%. The sequencing here drew on CD4+ T cells from blood, taken before the fourth cycle of nivolumab. The receptors here all came from a human donor with classical Hodgkin lymphoma.

The chain joins TRBV6-5 to TRBJ1-2; tentatively, D is TRBD1 (5 bases). V was shortened by 7 bases and J by 5 bases, with 14 bases between the two germline ends. The CDR3 runs to 13 residues. Germline V gives CDR1 MNHEY, CDR2 SVGAGI. The CDR3 DNA reads TGTGCCAGCACCGTAAAGTCAGGGTATGGCTACACCTTC. Translating it yields CASTVKSGYGYTF.

This clone was detected once. The chain couples TRBV2 to TRBJ2-2; TRBD2 matches 13 bases. This CDR3 contains 15 residues. Germline trimming cut 6 bases from V and 4 bases from J; bases unmatched to any gene: 2. The germline gives CDR1 SNHLY, CDR2 FYNNEI. The CDR3 coding sequence is TGTGCCAGCAGAAGGACTAGCGGGGGCACCGGGGAGCTGTTTTTT. Encoded protein: CASRRTSGGTGELFF.

The gene calls are TRBV10-3 and TRBJ1-1, with 7 bases matching TRBD1. V shed 0 bases, J shed 9 bases, and the junction held 7 bases outside the gene matches. CDR1 and CDR2 (germline): ENHRY, SYGVKD. This CDR3 contains 14 residues. CDR3 DNA: TGTGCCATCAGTGAGTCGGCAACAGGGGCCCAAGCTTTCTTT. Translation gives CAISESATGAQAFF.

This clone was picked up one time. V usage is TRBV18 and J usage is TRBJ2-2, with D perhaps TRBD2 (6 bases). This CDR3 contains 17 residues. V was trimmed by 3 bases and J by 5 bases, leaving 19 bases between them. Germline CDR1 reads KGHSH; CDR2 reads LQKENI. Here the CDR3 DNA reads TGTGCCAGCTCACCGTCGGGTATGCGGGGCCTGACCGGGGAGCTGTTTTTT. Translation: CASSPSGMRGLTGELFF.

The chain is built from TRBV9 and TRBJ2-3; no definite D call. Trimming shortened V by 0 bases and J by 4 bases, and 6 bases separated the two germline ends. Germline V gene sequence: CDR1 SGDLS, CDR2 YYNGEE. This CDR3 region has 13 residues. The CDR3 protein is CASSVGAADTQYF. The DNA of the CDR3 is TGTGCCAGCAGCGTAGGAGCCGCAGATACGCAGTATTTT.

V and J are TRBV10-3 and TRBJ1-2; 7 bases match TRBD1. With 5 bases clipped from V and 3 bases from J, the junction kept 12 bases outside the gene matches. In germline, CDR1 is ENHRY, CDR2 SYGVKD. This CDR3 is 16 amino acids long. CDR3: CAISPAVGGADYGYTF. DNA for the CDR3: TGTGCCATCAGTCCGGCGGTAGGGGGCGCCGACTATGGCTACACCTTC.

The V gene is TRBV2, the J gene TRBJ1-3; TRBD1 might be the D (6 bases). The ends were cut back, 7 bases at V and 4 bases at J, with 14 bases in the middle. CDR1 and CDR2 from the germline V gene are SNHLY and FYNNEI. The CDR3 consists of 14 residues. This CDR3 reads CASTGDIGGNTIYF. The DNA for the CDR3 is TGTGCCAGCACCGGGGACATTGGAGGAAACACCATATATTTT.

The V call is TRBV11-2, the J call TRBJ2-3; D is unresolved. Looked up from germline, CDR1 is SGHAT and CDR2 is FQNNGV. The CDR3 is 16 amino acids. The V and J ends lost 2 bases and 2 bases respectively, with 14 bases between them. The CDR3 coding sequence is TGTGCCAGCAGCTTATTCAGTGCGGTTACCACAGATACGCAGTATTTT. It is translated as CASSLFSAVTTDTQYF.

In this sample, this clone turned up a few times. This chain uses TRBV6-6 with TRBJ1-2, with D maybe TRBD1 (6 bases). CDR3 length: 14 amino acids. Germline assignment: CDR1 MNHNY and CDR2 SVGAGI (reference sequence). With 0 bases removed from V and 8 bases from J, the gap between germline ends came to 13 bases. This chain's CDR3 is CASSYSVEGVGYTF. The CDR3 DNA is TGTGCCAGCAGTTACTCGGTGGAGGGGGTCGGCTACACCTTC.

The chain has TRBV2 and TRBJ2-7; TRBD1 matches 7 bases. Per germline, CDR1 SNHLY and CDR2 FYNNEI. With 2 bases clipped from V and 3 bases from J, the junction kept 10 bases outside the gene matches. CDR3 length: 16 residues. The chain's CDR3 is CASSEFWAGGNYEQYF. The DNA of the CDR3 is TGTGCCAGCAGTGAATTTTGGGCAGGGGGAAACTACGAGCAGTACTTC.

In its sample, this clone was seen once. The rearrangement links TRBV4-3 to TRBJ2-3, with D perhaps TRBD1 or TRBD2 (5 bases each). The CDR3 is 17 amino acids. Deletions cut 0 bases from V and 0 bases from J, with 13 bases between. The germline V gene encodes CDR1 LGHNA and CDR2 YSLEER. CDR3 DNA sequence: TGCGCCAGCAGCCAAGACCTCTCCCGGGACAGCACAGATACGCAGTATTTT. It is translated as CASSQDLSRDSTDTQYF.

The CDR3 coding sequence is TGTGCCAGCTCCCAGTATTCGGATGAAGCTTTCTTT. It yields the protein CASSQYSDEAFF. The chain employs TRBV18 and TRBJ1-1, with D unclear. The germline CDR1 and CDR2 sequences are KGHSH and LQKENI. V lost 6 bases and J lost 7, with 12 bases in between. The CDR3 has 12 amino acids.

J is TRBJ2-1 and V is TRBV18, with a possible D match to TRBD2 (6 bases). V was clipped by 4 bases and J by 9 bases, with 16 bases between them. The CDR3 extends over 14 amino acids. Per the germline V gene, CDR1 is KGHSH and CDR2 is LQKENI. This CDR3 reads CASSRRDPLGEQFF. DNA of the CDR3: TGTGCCAGCTCACGGAGGGACCCCCTAGGTGAGCAGTTCTTC.

This chain joins TRBV5-1 and TRBJ1-2; D gene unclear. Trimming stripped 6 bases from V and 5 bases from J, with 11 bases between. The CDR3 contains 12 residues. Per germline, CDR1 SGHRS and CDR2 YFSETQ. CDR3 residues: CASTREGYGYTF. For the CDR3, the DNA is TGCGCCAGCACCCGGGAGGGATATGGCTACACCTTC.